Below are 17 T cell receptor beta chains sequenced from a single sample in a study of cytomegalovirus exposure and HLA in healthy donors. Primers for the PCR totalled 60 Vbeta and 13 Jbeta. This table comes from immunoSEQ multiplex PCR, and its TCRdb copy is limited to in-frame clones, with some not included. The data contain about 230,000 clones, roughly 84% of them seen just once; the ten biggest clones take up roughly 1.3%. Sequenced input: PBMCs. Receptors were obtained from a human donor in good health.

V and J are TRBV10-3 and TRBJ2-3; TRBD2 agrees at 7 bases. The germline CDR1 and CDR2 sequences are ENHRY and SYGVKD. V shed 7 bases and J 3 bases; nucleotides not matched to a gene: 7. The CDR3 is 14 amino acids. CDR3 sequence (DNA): TGTGCCATCAAACGCGGGAGTGAAACAGATACGCAGTATTTT. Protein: CAIKRGSETDTQYF.

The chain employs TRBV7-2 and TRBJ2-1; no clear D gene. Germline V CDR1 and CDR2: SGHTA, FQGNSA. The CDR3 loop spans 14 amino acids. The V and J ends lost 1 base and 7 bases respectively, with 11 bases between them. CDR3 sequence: CASSLGIVVNEQFF. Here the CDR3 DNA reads TGTGCCAGCAGCTTAGGTATCGTAGTGAATGAGCAGTTCTTC.

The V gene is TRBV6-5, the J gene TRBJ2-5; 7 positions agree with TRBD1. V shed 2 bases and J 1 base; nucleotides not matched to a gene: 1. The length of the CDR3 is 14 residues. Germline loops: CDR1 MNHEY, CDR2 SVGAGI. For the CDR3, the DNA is TGTGCCAGCAGTTACCGGGACAGCCAAGAGACCCAGTACTTC. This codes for CASSYRDSQETQYF.

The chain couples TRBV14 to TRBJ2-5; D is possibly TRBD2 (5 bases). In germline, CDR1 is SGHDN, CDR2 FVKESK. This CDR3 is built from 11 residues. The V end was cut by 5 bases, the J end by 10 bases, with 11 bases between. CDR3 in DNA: TGTGCCAGCAGCGACTACCGGGACCAGTACTTC. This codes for CASSDYRDQYF.

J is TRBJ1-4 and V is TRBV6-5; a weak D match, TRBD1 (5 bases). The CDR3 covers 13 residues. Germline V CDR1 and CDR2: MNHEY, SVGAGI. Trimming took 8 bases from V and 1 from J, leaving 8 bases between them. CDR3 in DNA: TGTGCCAGCTGGCAGGGAACTAATGAAAAACTGTTTTTT. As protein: CASWQGTNEKLFF.

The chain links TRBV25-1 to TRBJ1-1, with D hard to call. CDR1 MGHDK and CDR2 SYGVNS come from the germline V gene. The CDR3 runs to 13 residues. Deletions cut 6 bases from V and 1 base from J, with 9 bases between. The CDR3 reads CASRRVENTEAFF. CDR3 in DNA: TGTGCCAGCAGGCGGGTGGAGAACACTGAAGCTTTCTTT.

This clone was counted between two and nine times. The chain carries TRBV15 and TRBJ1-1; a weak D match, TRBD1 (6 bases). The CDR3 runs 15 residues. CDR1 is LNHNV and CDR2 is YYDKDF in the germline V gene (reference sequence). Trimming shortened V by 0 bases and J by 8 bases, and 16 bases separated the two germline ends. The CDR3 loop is CATSRELLQGREAFF. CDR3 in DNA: TGTGCCACCAGCAGAGAACTACTACAGGGACGAGAAGCTTTCTTT.

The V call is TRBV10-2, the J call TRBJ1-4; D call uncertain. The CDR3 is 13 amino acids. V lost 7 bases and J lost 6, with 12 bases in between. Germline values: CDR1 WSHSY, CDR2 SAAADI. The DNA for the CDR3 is TGCGCCAGCAACCCCGGAGGCCATGAAAAACTGTTTTTT. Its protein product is CASNPGGHEKLFF.

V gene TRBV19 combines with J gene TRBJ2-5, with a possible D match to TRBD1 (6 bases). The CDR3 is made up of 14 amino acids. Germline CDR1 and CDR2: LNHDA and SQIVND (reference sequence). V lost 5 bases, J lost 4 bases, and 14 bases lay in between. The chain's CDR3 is CASSALQGGETQYF. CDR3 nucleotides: TGTGCCAGTAGTGCCTTACAGGGTGGAGAGACCCAGTACTTC.

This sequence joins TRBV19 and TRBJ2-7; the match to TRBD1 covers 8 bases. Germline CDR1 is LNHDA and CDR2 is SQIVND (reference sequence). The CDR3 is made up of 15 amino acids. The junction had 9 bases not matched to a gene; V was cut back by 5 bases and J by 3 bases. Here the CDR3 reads CASSLAGTGNYEQYF. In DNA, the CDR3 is TGTGCCAGTAGTCTGGCCGGGACAGGCAACTACGAGCAGTACTTC. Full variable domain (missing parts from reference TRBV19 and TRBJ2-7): DGGITQSPKYLFRKEGQNVTLSCEQNLNHDAMYWYRQDPGQGLRLIYYSQIVNDFQKGDIAEGYSVSREKKESFPLTVTSAQKNPTAFYLCASSLAGTGNYEQYFGPGTRLTVT.

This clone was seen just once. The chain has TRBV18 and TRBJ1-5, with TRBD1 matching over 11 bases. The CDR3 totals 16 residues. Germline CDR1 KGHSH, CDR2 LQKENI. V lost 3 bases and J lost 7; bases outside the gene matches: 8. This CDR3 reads CASSPGTGGVGQPQHF. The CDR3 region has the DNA TGTGCCAGCTCACCGGGGACAGGGGGGGTTGGACAGCCCCAGCATTTT.

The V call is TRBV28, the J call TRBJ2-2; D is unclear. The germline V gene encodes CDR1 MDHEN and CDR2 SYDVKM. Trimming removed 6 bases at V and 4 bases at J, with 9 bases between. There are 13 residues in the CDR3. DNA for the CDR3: TGTGCCAGCAGGTGGCAGATCACCGGGGAGCTGTTTTTT. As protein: CASRWQITGELFF.

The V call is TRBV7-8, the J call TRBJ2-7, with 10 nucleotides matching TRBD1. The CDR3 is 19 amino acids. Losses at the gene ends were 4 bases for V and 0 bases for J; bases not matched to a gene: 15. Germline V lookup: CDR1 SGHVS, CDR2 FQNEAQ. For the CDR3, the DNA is TGTGCCAGCAGCTCAAACTCTAGGCCGGGACAGGGGTTCTCCTACGAGCAGTACTTC. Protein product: CASSSNSRPGQGFSYEQYF.

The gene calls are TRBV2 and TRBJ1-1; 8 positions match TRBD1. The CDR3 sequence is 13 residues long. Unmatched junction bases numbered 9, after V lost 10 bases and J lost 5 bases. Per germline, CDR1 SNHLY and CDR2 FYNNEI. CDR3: CATKQGVITEAFF. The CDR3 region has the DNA TGTGCCACCAAACAGGGGGTGATAACTGAAGCTTTCTTT. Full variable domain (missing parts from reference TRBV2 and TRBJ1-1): EPEVTQTPSHQVTQMGQEVILRCVPISNHLYFYWYRQILGQKVEFLVSFYNNEISEKSEIFDDQFSVERPDGSNFTLKIRSTKLEDSAMYFCATKQGVITEAFFGQGTRLTVV.

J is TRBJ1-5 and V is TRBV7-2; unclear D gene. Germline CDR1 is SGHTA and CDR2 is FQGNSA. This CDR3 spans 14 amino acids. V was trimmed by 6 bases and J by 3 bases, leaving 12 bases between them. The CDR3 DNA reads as TGTGCCAGCAGACTAGACAACTTCAATCAGCCCCAGCATTTT. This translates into CASRLDNFNQPQHF.

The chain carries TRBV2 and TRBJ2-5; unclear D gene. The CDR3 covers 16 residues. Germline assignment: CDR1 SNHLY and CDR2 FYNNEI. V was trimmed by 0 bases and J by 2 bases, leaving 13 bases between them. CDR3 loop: CASSEAPHYSQETQYF. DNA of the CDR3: TGTGCCAGCAGTGAAGCGCCTCATTACAGTCAAGAGACCCAGTACTTC.

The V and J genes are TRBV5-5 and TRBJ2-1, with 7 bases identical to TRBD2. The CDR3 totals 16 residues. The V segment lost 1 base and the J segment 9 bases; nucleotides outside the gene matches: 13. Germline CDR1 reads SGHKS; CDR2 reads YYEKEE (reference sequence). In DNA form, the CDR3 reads TGTGCCAGCAGCTTGCTTTCCCGCGGGAGTATCGGTGAGCAGTTCTTC. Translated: CASSLLSRGSIGEQFF.